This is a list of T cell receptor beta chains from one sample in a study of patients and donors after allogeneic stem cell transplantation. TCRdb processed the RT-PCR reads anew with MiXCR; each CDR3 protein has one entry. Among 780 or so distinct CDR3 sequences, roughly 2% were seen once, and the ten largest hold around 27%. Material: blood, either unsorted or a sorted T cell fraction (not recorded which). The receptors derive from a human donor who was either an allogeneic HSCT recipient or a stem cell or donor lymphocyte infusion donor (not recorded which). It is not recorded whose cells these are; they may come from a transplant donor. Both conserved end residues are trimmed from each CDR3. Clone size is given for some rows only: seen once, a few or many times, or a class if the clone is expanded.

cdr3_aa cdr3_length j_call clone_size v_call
ASSLAEGPRFYEQY 14 TRBJ2-7 medium-sized TRBV7-9
ASSQDWVGAYEQY 13 TRBJ2-7 large TRBV4-3
ASSLGGSGTDTQY 13 TRBJ2-3 large TRBV7-6
ASSLDGPGSGELF 13 TRBJ2-2 NA TRBV5-1
ASSELRGGLYEQY 13 TRBJ2-7 medium-sized TRBV2
ASSAQVLGNEQF 12 TRBJ2-1 large TRBV7-6
AWSSGTGGTGAF 12 TRBJ1-1 large TRBV30
SARRGVEQY 9 TRBJ2-7 medium-sized TRBV20-1
ASSQIGTGDRRRTGELF 17 TRBJ2-2 large TRBV4-3
ASSSRTGGEKLL 12 TRBJ1-4 few TRBV7-6
ASSPGQDYGYT 11 TRBJ1-2 medium-sized TRBV11-2
ASSSAPGNDGYT 12 TRBJ1-2 large TRBV7-6
ASSPSGVYNEQF 12 TRBJ2-1 large TRBV7-2
ASSPTSGLLNEQF 13 TRBJ2-1 large TRBV4-2
AWSVPRERERSPLH 14 TRBJ1-6 large TRBV30
SVDPDRVVSTEAF 13 TRBJ1-1 medium-sized TRBV29-1
ASSYSPPGEGGQPQH 15 TRBJ1-5 few TRBV6-2/TRBV6-3
ASSLVWPTGELF 12 TRBJ2-2 large TRBV5-5
ASSLVPREETQY 12 TRBJ2-5 medium-sized TRBV7-6
SVAEGPYEQY 10 TRBJ2-7 large TRBV29-1
ASSPPSYEQY 10 TRBJ2-7 medium-sized TRBV7-3
ASSPSSGTEAF 11 TRBJ1-1 medium-sized TRBV5-6
ASSIVGGTNEQF 12 TRBJ2-1 NA TRBV19
ASSLWALSGANVLT 14 TRBJ2-6 medium-sized TRBV6-2/TRBV6-3
AISDPDRPGNTGELF 15 TRBJ2-2 NA TRBV10-3
ASQLKAGGTDTQY 13 TRBJ2-3 medium-sized TRBV27
ASSSQETSYNEQF 13 TRBJ2-1 medium-sized TRBV7-7
ASSVQGGTEAF 11 TRBJ1-1 medium-sized TRBV19
ASSLPTGVLDEQF 13 TRBJ2-1 few TRBV7-2
ASSPGMGQGGNQPQH 15 TRBJ1-5 large TRBV7-8
ASARGPLQETQY 12 TRBJ2-5 few TRBV5-1
SARDSKTGSQETQY 14 TRBJ2-5 large TRBV20-1
ASSLGTDTQY 10 TRBJ2-3 few TRBV9
SARSGGGEQY 10 TRBJ2-7 NA TRBV29-1
SVFLREGQPQH 11 TRBJ1-5 large TRBV29-1
ASSFRVEGGNIQY 13 TRBJ2-4 large TRBV5-6